The present T cell receptor (beta chain) was sequenced within a study of control samples from healthy donors and cancer patients. Sequencing used immunoSEQ multiplex PCR; TCRdb keeps in-frame clones, though not all of them. The sample gives 75,000 to 90,000 clones, about nine tenths of which show up once; roughly 6.7% is in the top ten. The CDR3 is 11 amino acids. In germline, CDR1 is SGHTA, CDR2 FQGNSA. As concerns this clone: Sequence at one end of the junction differs from germline and may be a read error.

J is TRBJ2-7 and V is TRBV7-2; D remains unclear. The source is a middle-aged man in good health. The source material was blood. The CDR3 coding sequence is TGTGTCAGCAGCTTCTCCTACGAGCAGTACTTC. As protein: CVSSFSYEQYF.